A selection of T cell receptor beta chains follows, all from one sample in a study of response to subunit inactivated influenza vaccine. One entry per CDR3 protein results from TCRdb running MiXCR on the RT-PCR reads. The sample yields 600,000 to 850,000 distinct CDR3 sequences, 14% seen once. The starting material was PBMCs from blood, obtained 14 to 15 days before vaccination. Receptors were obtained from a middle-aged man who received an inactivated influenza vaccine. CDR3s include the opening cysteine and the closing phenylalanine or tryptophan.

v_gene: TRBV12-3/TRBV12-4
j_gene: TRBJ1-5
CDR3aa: CASSLVQVGQPQHF

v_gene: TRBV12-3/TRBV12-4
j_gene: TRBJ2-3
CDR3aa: CASRRLAGVRDTQYF

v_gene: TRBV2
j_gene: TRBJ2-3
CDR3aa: CASSPRVVDTQYF

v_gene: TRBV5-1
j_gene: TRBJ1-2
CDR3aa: CASSLSTGEYGYTF

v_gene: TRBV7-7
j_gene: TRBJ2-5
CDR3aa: CASSLGNQRETQYF

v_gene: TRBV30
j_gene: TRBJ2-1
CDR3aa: CAWSFGSYNEQFF

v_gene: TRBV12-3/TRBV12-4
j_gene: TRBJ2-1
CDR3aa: CASIIGLTVDEQFF

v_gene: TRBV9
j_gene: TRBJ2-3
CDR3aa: CASSVEPLAGITDTQYF

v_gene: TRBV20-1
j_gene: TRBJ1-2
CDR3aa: CSADNRGDYGYTF

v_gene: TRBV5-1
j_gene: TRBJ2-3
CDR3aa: CASSFGETDTQYF

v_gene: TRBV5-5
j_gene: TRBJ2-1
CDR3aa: CASSLIGGTSGYNEQFF

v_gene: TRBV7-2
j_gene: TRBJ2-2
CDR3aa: CASSLASANTGELFF

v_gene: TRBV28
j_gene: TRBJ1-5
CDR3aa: CASSLPRGGNQPQHF

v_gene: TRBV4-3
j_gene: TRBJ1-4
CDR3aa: CASSQERGEKLFF

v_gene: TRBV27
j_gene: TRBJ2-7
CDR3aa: CASSPNPTGMYEQYF

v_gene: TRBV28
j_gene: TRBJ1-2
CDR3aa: CASLTGGAANYGYTF

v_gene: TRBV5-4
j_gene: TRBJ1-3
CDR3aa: CASSYRTGDAFRSGNTIYF

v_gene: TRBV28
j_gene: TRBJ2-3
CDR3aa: CASSMTGGAGDTQYF

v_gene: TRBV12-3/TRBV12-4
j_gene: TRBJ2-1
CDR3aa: CASSSPGLAGLEQFF

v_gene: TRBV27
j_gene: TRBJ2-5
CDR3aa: CASRDRGNARGTQYF

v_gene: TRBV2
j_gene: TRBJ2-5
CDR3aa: CASSEGRQVQYF

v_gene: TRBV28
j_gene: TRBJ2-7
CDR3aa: CASRMTGAMYEQYF

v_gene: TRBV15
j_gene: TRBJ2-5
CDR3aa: CATSRQRGRETQYF

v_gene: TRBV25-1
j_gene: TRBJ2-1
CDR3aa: CASSDTGLVYNEQFF

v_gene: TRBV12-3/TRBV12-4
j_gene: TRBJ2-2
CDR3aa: CASTPRTSGSKELFF

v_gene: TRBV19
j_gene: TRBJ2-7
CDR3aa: CASTGTGAYEQYF

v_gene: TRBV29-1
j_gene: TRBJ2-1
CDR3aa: CSAQGRATMGDEQFF

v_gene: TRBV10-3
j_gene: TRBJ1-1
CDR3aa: CAISVTGGGTEAFF

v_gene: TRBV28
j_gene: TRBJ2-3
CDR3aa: CASRLAGTGGNTDTQYF

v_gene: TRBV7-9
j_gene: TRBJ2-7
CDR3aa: CASSPDSPFKVYEQYF

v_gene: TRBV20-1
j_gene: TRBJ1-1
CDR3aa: CSARKDRGSGGTFF

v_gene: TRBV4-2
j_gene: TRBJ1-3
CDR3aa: CASSQAGFAGNTIYF

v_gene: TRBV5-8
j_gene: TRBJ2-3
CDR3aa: CASSLGQWSSDTQYF

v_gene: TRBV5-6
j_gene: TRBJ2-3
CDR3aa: CASSVPGQGWADTQYF

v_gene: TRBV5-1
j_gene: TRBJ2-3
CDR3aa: CASSLYTSASTDTQYF